The entry below describes one T cell receptor beta chain. The junction had 8 bases not matched to a gene; V was cut back by 4 bases and J by 3 bases. This CDR3 is built from 14 residues. Germline V gene sequence: CDR1 SQVTM, CDR2 ANQGSEA. The sample originates from a study of preoperative IRX-2 immunotherapy in early breast cancer. Stated treatment: preoperative locoregional IRX-2 cytokine immunotherapy. This phase Ib study tested locoregional IRX-2 cytokine immunotherapy given before surgery. Profiling relied on immunoSEQ multiplex PCR, and the TCRdb table lists in-frame clones only, not all of them. The sample contains under 35,000 clones, over 65% of which appear only once.

This receptor was obtained from a human donor with breast cancer. V usage is TRBV29-1 and J usage is TRBJ1-2; 7 bases are a match to TRBD1. The sample was taken from a patient treated with IRX-2 immunotherapy. CDR3 DNA: TGCAGCGTTGCCACCAACAGGGGCGACTATGGCTACACCTTC. The encoded protein is CSVATNRGDYGYTF. Full variable domain (outside the CDR3, taken from reference TRBV29-1 and TRBJ1-2): SAVISQKPSRDICQRGTSLTIQCQVDSQVTMMFWYRQQPGQSLTLIATANQGSEATYESGFVIDKFPISRPNLTFSTLTVSNMSPEDSSIYLCSVATNRGDYGYTFGSGTRLTVV.